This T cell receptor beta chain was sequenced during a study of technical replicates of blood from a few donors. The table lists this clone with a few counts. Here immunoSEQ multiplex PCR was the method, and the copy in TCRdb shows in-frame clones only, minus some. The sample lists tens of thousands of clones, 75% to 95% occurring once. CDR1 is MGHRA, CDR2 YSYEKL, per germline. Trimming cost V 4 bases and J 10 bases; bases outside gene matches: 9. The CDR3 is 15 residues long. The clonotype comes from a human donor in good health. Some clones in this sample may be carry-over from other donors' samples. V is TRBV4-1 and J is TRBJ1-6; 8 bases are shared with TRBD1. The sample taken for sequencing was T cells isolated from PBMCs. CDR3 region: CASSPSRTGLSPLHF. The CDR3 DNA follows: TGCGCCAGCAGCCCATCTAGGACAGGGCTCTCACCCCTCCACTTT.